The subject of this entry is one T cell receptor beta chain. Its specificity is unknown. Construction of TCR beta libraries was performed using quantitative 5'-RACE with molecular barcodes. One entry per CDR3 protein, called by TCRdb with MiXCR from the 5' RACE reads. The table records 30,000 to 35,000 distinct CDR3 sequences, less than 40% of them present only once. The sample is drawn from a study of CD8 T cells in ankylosing spondylitis. Study-level findings and limits: Apparently characteristic of ankylosing spondylitis blood was a TCR beta motif (roughly 8 highly homologous variants).

The germline V and J ends were trimmed by 0 bases and 0 bases, with 12 bases remaining between them. The germline gives CDR1 LGHDT, CDR2 YNNKEL (reference sequence). The length of the CDR3 is 17 residues. The clonotype originates from a male donor with ankylosing spondylitis. The V and J genes are TRBV3-1 and TRBJ1-5; D perhaps matches TRBD1 (5 bases). Sequencing input: synovial fluid, either unsorted or a sorted T cell fraction (not recorded which). The DNA of the CDR3 is TGTGCCAGCAGCCAAGAAAATGGAGGGGTTAGCAATCAGCCCCAGCATTTT. Translated, it gives CASSQENGGVSNQPQHF.